This T cell receptor beta chain was identified during a study of cytomegalovirus exposure and HLA in healthy donors. Overall study findings and caveats: Roughly uniform depth of sequencing across donors was assumed in presence/absence analyses.

Concerning this clone: Its antigen is not identified.

The study ran its PCR with 60 Vbeta and 13 Jbeta primers. Assay: immunoSEQ multiplex PCR; the TCRdb copy retains only in-frame clones and omits some. The profile covers some 120,000 clones, with about three quarters appearing a single time and less than 3.5% taken by the ten largest. After removal of 5 bases from V and 7 bases from J, the junction contained 6 bases not matched to a gene. This CDR3 has 14 amino acids. The germline CDR1 and CDR2 sequences are MNHNY and SVGAGI (reference sequence). The sample consisted of PBMCs. V gene TRBV6-6 combines with J gene TRBJ2-1; TRBD1 agrees at 9 bases. The clonotype comes from a female donor in good health and CMV-seronegative. The CDR3: CASSPSGTGNEQFF. CDR3 in DNA: TGTGCCAGCAGTCCCTCCGGGACAGGGAATGAGCAGTTCTTC.